This T cell receptor (beta chain) originates from a study of blood T cell repertoires in COVID-19 (TCRdb year 2020). Study-level background: The collaborator samples originated in the United States, Italy and Spain and spanned the acute and convalescent phases of COVID-19. The dataset comprised deeply sampled blood TCRbeta repertoires from subjects exposed to, actively infected with, or recovered from COVID-19. The repertoires were released in a freely available public database meant as a resource for research on the immune response to SARS-CoV-2. The samples were drawn from two sources: the first 160 participants of the ongoing ImmuneRACE study, and some 1,300 subjects contributed by 6 global collaborators. A de-identified subject ID, COVID-19 status, age in years and sex were almost always included in the sample metadata. Where available, HLA class I and class II types were obtained from metadata supplied by the sample provider rather than from assay-based typing. The prospective study material was composed of cDNA or gDNA derived from T cells, B-cell-depleted T cells, or PBMCs.

Remarks on this clone: It lacks a known antigen. No per-base quality is available; no much larger clone lies one base away.

Broad study findings and their caveats: The amount of clinical and demographic metadata varied by source and participant and was provided uncurated.

TCRbeta CDR3 regions were amplified from genomic DNA by means of the immunoSEQ Assay, a bias-controlled multiplex PCR. For the original study's pipeline: The number of nucleated cells in each sample was estimated by amplification of reference gene primers within the assay. To quantify the absolute abundance of each unique TCRbeta CDR3 rearrangement, sequence reads were collapsed and filtered. For each sample, productive Simpson clonality was calculated as the square root of Simpson's diversity index over productive rearrangements. Sourced from immuneACCESS, this table was stored by TCRdb with only in-frame sequences that have V and J called. A share of the clones is absent; for the studies checked, an unresolved V gene accounts for under half, and the remainder has no known explanation. V, J and clone size derive from that table, while D and trimming were established from the DNA sequence. For this sample there are over 60,000 clones; roughly 87% appear just once. The ten largest clones represent approximately 15% of the sample.

The CDR3 goes from the cysteine to the phenylalanine over 17 residues. This entry keeps only the CDR3 DNA: 51 bases, framed from base 1. Reading the germline V gene gives CDR1 KGHDR and CDR2 SFDVKD. Trimming accounts for 4 bases at V and 3 bases at J, while the number of junction bases matched to no gene is 5. Each collaborating institution followed its own protocols to collect whole blood in K2EDTA tubes. For TCRbeta analysis, collaborator samples were shipped as frozen whole blood, as isolated PBMCs, or as DNA extracted from either sample type. The receptor was isolated from a woman aged 80 or over with acute or convalescent COVID-19. Sequenced sample: peripheral blood. Recombination connected TRBV24-1 to TRBJ2-1, and 13 bases in between align with TRBD2. CDR3 region: CATSDRGLAGRYNEQFF. The DNA sequence follows: TGTGCCACCAGTGACAGGGGACTAGCGGGGCGCTACAATGAGCAGTTCTTC.